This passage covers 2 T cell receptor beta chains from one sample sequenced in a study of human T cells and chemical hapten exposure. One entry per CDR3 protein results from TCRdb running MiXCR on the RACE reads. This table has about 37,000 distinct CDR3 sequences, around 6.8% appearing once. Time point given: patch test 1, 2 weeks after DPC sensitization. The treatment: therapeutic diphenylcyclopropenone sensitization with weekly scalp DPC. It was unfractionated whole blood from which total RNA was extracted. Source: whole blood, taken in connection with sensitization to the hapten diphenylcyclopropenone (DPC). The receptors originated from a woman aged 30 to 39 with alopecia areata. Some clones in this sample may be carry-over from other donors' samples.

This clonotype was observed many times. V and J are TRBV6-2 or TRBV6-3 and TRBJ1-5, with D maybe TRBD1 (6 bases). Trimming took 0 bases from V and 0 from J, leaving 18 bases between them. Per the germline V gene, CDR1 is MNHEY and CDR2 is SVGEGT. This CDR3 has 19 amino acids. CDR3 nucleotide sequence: TGTGCCAGCAGTTACTCGCTCGACAGGTGGAGGGATAGCAATCAGCCCCAGCATTTT. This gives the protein CASSYSLDRWRDSNQPQHF.

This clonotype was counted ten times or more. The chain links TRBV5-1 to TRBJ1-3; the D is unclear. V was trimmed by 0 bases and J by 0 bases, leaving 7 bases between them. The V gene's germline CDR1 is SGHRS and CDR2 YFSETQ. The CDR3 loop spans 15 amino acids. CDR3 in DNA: TGCGCCAGCAGCTTGGATCGGATCTCTGGAAACACCATATATTTT. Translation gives CASSLDRISGNTIYF.